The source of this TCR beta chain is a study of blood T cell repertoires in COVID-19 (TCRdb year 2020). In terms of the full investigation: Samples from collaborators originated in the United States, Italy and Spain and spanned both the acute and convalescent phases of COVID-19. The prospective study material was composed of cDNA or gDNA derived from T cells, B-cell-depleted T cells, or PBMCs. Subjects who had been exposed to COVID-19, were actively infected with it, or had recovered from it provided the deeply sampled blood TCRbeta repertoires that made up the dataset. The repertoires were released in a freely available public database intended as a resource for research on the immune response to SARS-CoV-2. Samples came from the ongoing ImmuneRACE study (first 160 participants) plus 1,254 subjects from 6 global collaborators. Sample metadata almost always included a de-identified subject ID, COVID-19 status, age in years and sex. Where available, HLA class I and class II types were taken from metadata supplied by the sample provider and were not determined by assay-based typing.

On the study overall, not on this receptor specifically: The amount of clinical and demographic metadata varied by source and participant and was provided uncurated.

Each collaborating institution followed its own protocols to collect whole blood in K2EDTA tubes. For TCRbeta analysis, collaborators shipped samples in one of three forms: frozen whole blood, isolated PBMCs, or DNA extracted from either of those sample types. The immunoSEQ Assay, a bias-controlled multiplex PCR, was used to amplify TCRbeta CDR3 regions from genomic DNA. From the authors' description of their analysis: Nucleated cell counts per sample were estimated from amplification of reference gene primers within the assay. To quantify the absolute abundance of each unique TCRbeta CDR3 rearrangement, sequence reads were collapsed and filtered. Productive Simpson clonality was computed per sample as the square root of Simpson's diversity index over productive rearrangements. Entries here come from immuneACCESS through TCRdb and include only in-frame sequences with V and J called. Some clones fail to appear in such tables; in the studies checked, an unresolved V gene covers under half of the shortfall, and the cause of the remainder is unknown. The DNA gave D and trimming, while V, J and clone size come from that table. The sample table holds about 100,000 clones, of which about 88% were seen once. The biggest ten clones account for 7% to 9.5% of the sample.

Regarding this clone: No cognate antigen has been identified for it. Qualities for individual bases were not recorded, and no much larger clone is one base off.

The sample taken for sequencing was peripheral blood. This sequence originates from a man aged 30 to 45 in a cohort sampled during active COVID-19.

This receptor carries the CDR3 CATSDSQFGGGYTF. The bases read TGTGCCACCAGTGACTCACAGTTCGGTGGTGGCTACACCTTC. The V and J segments used are TRBV24-1 and TRBJ1-2, with the D gene too uncertain to name. For CDR1 and CDR2, the germline V gene lists KGHDR and SFDVKD. Trimming removed 4 bases from V and 7 bases from J, leaving 15 bases between the germline ends. The CDR3 spans 14 residues, from the cysteine through the phenylalanine. The entry retains the CDR3 DNA only, 42 bases that are in frame from base 1.